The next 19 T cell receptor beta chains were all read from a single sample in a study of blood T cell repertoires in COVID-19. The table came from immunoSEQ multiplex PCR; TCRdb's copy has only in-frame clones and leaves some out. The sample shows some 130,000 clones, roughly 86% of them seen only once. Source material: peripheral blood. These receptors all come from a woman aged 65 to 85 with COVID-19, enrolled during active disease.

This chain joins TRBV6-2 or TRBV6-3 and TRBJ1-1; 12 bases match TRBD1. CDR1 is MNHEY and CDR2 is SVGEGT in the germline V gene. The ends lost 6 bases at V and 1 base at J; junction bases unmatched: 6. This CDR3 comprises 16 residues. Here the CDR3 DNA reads TGTGCCAGCAGCCCTCGGGACAGGGGGCCGAACACTGAAGCTTTCTTT. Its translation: CASSPRDRGPNTEAFF.

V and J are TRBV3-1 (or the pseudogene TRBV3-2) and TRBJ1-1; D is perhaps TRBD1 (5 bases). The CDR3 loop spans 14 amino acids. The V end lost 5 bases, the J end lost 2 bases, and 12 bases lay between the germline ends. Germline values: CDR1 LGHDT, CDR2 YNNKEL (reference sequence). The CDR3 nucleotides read TGTGCCAGCAGCTTACAGGCAAGTAACACTGAAGCTTTCTTT. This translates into CASSLQASNTEAFF.

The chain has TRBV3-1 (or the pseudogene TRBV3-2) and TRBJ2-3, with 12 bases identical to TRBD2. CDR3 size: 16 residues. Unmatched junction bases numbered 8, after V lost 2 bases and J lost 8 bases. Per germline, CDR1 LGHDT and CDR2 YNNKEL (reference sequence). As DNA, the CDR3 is TGTGCCAGCAGCCAATGGCTAGCGGGGGGGCAAGGTACGCAGTATTTT. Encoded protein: CASSQWLAGGQGTQYF.

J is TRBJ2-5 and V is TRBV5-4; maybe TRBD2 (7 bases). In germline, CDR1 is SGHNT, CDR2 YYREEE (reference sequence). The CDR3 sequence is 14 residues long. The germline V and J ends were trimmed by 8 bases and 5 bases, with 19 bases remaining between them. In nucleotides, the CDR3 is TGTGCCAGTCACAGGGCGGGAGCTTGGGAGACCCAGTACTTC. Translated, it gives CASHRAGAWETQYF.

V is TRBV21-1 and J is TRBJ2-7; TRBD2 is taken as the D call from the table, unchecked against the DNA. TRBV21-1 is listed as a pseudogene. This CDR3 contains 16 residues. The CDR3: CASSMERGDSLYEQYF. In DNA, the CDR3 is TGTGCCAGCAGCATGGAGCGGGGGGATTCTCTCTACGAGCAGTACTTC.

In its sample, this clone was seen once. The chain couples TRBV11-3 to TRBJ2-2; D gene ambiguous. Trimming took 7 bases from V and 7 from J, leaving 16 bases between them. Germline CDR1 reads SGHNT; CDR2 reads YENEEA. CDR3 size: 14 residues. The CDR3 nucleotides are TGTGCCAGCAAGGAACTACCAAGGAGCGGGGAGCTGTTTTTT. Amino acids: CASKELPRSGELFF. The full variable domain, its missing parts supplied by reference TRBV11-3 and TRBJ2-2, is EAGVVQSPRYKIIEKKQPVAFWCNPISGHNTLYWYLQNLGQGPELLIRYENEEAVDDSQLPKDRFSAERLKGVDSTLKIQPAELGDSAVYLCASKELPRSGELFFGEGSRLTVL.

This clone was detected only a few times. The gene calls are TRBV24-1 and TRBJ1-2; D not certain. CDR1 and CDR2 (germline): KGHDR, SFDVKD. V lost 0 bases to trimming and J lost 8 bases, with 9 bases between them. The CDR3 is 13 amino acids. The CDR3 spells CATSDLGVEGYTF. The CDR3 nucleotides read TGTGCCACCAGTGATTTGGGAGTGGAAGGCTACACCTTC.

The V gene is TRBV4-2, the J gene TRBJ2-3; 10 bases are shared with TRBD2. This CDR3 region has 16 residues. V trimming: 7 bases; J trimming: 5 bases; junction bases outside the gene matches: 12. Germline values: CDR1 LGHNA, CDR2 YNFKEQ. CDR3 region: CASNPQRGGGRDTQYF. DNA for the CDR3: TGTGCCAGCAACCCCCAGCGGGGGGGCGGCAGAGATACGCAGTATTTT.

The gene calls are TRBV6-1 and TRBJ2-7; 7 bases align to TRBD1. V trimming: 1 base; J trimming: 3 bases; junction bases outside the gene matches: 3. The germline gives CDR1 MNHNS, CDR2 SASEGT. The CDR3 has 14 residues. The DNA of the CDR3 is TGTGCCAGCAGTGAAGGTACAGGGGTCTACGAGCAGTACTTC. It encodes CASSEGTGVYEQYF.

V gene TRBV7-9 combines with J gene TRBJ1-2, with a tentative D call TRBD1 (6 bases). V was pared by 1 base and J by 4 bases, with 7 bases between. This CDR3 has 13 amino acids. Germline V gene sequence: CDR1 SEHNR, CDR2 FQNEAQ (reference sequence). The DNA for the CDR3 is TGTGCCAGCAGCTTAGAACAGGGCTATGGCTACACCTTC. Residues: CASSLEQGYGYTF. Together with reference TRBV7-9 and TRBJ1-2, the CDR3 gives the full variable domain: DTGVSQNPRHKITKRGQNVTFRCDPISEHNRLYWYRQTLGQGPEFLTYFQNEAQLEKSRLLSDRFSAERPKGSFSTLEIQRTEQGDSAMYLCASSLEQGYGYTFGSGTRLTVV.

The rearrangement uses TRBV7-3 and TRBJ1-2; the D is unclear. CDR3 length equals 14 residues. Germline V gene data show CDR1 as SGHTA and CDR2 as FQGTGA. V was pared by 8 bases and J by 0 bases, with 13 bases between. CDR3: CASSPGVANYGYTF. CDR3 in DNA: TGTGCCAGCTCCCCCGGGGTTGCTAACTATGGCTACACCTTC.

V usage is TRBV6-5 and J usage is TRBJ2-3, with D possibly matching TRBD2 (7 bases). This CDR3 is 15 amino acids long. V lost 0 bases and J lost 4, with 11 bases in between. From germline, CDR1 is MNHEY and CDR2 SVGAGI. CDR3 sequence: CASSYSGGRADTQYF. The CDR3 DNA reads TGTGCCAGCAGTTACTCCGGGGGGCGCGCAGATACGCAGTATTTT.

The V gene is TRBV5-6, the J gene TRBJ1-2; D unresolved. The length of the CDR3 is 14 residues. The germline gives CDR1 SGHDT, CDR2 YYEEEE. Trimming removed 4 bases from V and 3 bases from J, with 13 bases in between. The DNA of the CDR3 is TGTGCCAGCAGCCTGGACCCGTCGGACTATGGCTACACCTTC. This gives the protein CASSLDPSDYGYTF.

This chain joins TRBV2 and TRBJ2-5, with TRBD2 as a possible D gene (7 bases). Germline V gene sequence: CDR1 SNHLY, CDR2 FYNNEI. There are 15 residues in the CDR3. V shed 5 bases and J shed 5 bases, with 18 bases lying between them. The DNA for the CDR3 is TGTGCCAGCAGTTCGGGAGCGAAGGGGGGGGAGACCCAGTACTTC. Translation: CASSSGAKGGETQYF.

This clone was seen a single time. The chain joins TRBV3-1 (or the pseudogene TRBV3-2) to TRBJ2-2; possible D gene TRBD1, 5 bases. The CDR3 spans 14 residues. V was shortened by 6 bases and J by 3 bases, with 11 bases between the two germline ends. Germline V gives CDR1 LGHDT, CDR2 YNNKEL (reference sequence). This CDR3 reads CASRSDSYTGELFF. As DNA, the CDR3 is TGTGCCAGCAGATCCGACAGTTACACCGGGGAGCTGTTTTTT.

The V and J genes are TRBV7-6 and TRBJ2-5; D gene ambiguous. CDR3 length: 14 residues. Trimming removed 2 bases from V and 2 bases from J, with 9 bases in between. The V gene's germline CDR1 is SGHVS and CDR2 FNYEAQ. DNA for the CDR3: TGTGCCAGCAGCTTAACCAGATCACAAGAGACCCAGTACTTC. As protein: CASSLTRSQETQYF. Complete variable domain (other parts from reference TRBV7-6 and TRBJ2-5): GAGVSQSPRYKVTKRGQDVALRCDPISGHVSLYWYRQALGQGPEFLTYFNYEAQQDKSGLPNDRFSAERPEGSISTLTIQRTEQRDSAMYRCASSLTRSQETQYFGPGTRLLVL.

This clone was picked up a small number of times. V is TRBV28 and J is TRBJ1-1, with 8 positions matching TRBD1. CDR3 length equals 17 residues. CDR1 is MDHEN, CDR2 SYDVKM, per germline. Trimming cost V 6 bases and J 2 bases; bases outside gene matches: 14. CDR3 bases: TGTGCCAGCAGCCAATACAGGGGGTCGAGGCGTAACACTGAAGCTTTCTTT. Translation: CASSQYRGSRRNTEAFF.

CDR3 sequence (DNA): TGTGCCAGCAGCCCTAGACAGGGTACCCAGCCCCAGCATTTT. It encodes CASSPRQGTQPQHF. This chain uses TRBV3-1 (or the pseudogene TRBV3-2) with TRBJ1-5; the match to TRBD1 covers 7 bases. Trimming took 4 bases from V and 7 from J; bases not matched to a gene: 7. The germline V gene encodes CDR1 LGHDT and CDR2 YNNKEL (reference sequence). This CDR3 comprises 14 residues.

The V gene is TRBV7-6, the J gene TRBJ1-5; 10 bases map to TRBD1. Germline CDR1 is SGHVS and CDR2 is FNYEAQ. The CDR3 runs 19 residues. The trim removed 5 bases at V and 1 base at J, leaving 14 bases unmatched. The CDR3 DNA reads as TGTGCCAGCAGCCCCTGGGACAGGGGTAACGCCGTCAGCAATCAGCCCCAGCATTTT. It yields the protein CASSPWDRGNAVSNQPQHF.